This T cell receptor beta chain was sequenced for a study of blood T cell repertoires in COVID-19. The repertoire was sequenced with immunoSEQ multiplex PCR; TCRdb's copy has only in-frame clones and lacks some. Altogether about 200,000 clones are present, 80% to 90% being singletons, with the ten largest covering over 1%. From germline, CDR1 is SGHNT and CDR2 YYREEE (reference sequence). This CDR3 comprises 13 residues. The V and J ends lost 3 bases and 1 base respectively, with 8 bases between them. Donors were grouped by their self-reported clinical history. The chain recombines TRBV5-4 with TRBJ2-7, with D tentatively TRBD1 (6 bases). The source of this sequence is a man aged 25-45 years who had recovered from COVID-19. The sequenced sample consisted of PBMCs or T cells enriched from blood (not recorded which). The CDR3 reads CASSSGQSYEQYF. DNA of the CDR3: TGTGCCAGCAGCTCCGGACAGTCCTACGAGCAGTACTTC.